The clone carrying this T cell receptor beta chain is a singleton in its sample. Antigen: not known. Germline V lookup: CDR1 SNHLY, CDR2 FYNNEI. This CDR3 comprises 15 residues. The V gene end was trimmed by 5 bases and the J gene end by 8 bases; junction bases not matched to a gene: 10. The source of the sample is a study of memory B cells and T cells in multiple sclerosis. Overall study results and limits: Normalization was needed because clone-set size differences affected shared clonotype counts.

Measured with immunoSEQ multiplex PCR; TCRdb has only the in-frame clones, and not every one. The table includes more than 12,000 clones, about 70% detected once. This receptor was identified in a human donor with multiple sclerosis. V is TRBV2 and J is TRBJ2-1; 9 bases fit TRBD1. Sample: memory (CD45RO+) CD4+ T cells from blood. The CDR3 nucleotides read TGTGCCAGCAGTCCGGGACAGGGCGGGACCCATGAGCAGTTCTTC. It encodes CASSPGQGGTHEQFF.